This is a list of T cell receptor beta chains from one sample in a study of blood T cells in healthy people across ages. TCRdb ran MiXCR on the 5' RACE reads and lists one entry per CDR3 protein. The sample records about 720,000 distinct CDR3 sequences, around a quarter being singletons. This same sample was also part of a study on T cells of mothers and their children.

Sequencing used blood. These receptors all stem from a boy between 10 and 17 years old in good health. Each CDR3 is given with its conserved first and last residue. A D gene is named only where the DNA matches it firmly. Rows may omit the clone size; those that give it use once, few, many or a size class.

TRBV5-1,TRBJ1-1,.,.,CASSWDGLAHTEAFF,TGCGCCAGCAGCTGGGACGGCCTGGCCCACACTGAAGCTTTCTTT
TRBV11-2,TRBJ1-1,.,.,CASSRSSRVEAFF,TGTGCCAGCAGCCGCAGCTCTAGGGTGGAAGCTTTCTTT
TRBV29-1,TRBJ2-1,.,.,CSVLQPGQGMKFF,TGCAGCGTCCTCCAACCGGGACAAGGGATGAAGTTCTTC
TRBV7-9,TRBJ2-3,.,few,CASSSLRGGYTQYF,TGTGCCAGCAGCTCCCTTCGTGGGGGCTATACGCAGTATTTT
TRBV28,TRBJ2-4,.,.,CASSRRLGKERNIQYF,TGTGCCAGCAGCCGCAGACTAGGGAAGGAGCGGAACATTCAGTACTTC
TRBV5-5,TRBJ1-2,.,few,CASSLAGASNYGYTF,TGTGCCAGCAGCTTGGCCGGGGCCTCTAACTATGGCTACACCTTC
TRBV12-3/TRBV12-4,TRBJ2-7,.,.,CASSLRGETYEQYF,TGTGCCAGCAGTTTAAGGGGGGAGACCTACGAGCAGTACTTC
TRBV27,TRBJ1-4,TRBD1,few,CASSSTGINEKLFF,TGTGCCAGCAGTTCGACAGGGATTAATGAAAAACTGTTTTTT
TRBV4-3,TRBJ2-4,.,.,CASSQDTGASEAKNIQYF,TGCGCCAGCAGCCAAGATACCGGGGCGAGCGAAGCCAAAAACATTCAGTACTTC
TRBV9,TRBJ2-1,TRBD1,few,CASSVTGTGFDNEQFF,TGTGCCAGCAGCGTAACCGGGACAGGGTTCGACAATGAGCAGTTCTTC
TRBV5-6,TRBJ2-1,.,few,CASSMDRSGELNEQFF,TGTGCCAGCAGCATGGATCGGTCGGGGGAGCTCAATGAGCAGTTCTTC
TRBV3-1,TRBJ2-5,.,few,CASSLGGGAKETQYF,TGTGCCAGCAGCCTAGGAGGGGGGGCAAAAGAGACCCAGTACTTC
TRBV28,TRBJ2-1,TRBD2,few,CASTDGAGGDNEQFF,TGTGCCAGCACCGATGGTGCGGGGGGGGACAATGAGCAGTTCTTC
TRBV7-6,TRBJ2-1,.,.,CASSLDPPSSYNEQFF,TGTGCCAGCAGCTTAGACCCCCCTAGCTCCTACAATGAGCAGTTCTTC